The clone carrying this T cell receptor (beta chain) is judged large. The antigen is unknown. The germline CDR1 and CDR2 sequences are MGHRA and YSYEKL. The CDR3 sequence is 18 residues long. Trimming left V 4 bases short and J 0 bases short, with 16 bases between. The data originate from a study of vaccination and CD4 T cells after COVID-19. Study at large: Convalescent patients gave post-COVID blood a median approximately 100 days post-diagnosis, range 35 to 161.

With the Oncomine TCR Beta short-read assay, DNA from cultured CD4+ T cells was sequenced. TCRdb ran MiXCR on the PCR reads and lists one entry per CDR3 protein. The sample consists of around 1,200 distinct CDR3 sequences, approximately 16% of them appearing once. The treatment was: approximately 9-day PBMC culture with coronavirus spike peptide pools or control peptides (ViraFEST assay). Researchers collected the unexposed donor's CD4+ T cells before the COVID-19 pandemic (2011-2018). General observations from the study: Median SARS-CoV-2-reactive clonotypes rose from approximately 21 to 38, not significantly. There were relatively few convalescent patients studied, and there were no early post-infection timepoints. It was found that, in convalescent patients, 304 of 307 vaccine-specific clones were spike mono-reactive.

The sample comprised CD4+ T cells from blood, cultured in vitro. The sequence came from a human donor in good health. The chain joins TRBV4-1 to TRBJ1-6; a weak D match, TRBD1 (6 bases). This CDR3 is CASSPGGRSSSYNSPLHF. CDR3 sequence (DNA): TGCGCCAGCAGCCCCGGGGGCCGATCTAGCTCCTATAATTCACCCCTCCACTTT.